Listed below are T cell receptor beta chains from one sample, sequenced in a study of blood T cell repertoires in COVID-19. Using immunoSEQ multiplex PCR, the repertoire was profiled, and TCRdb retains in-frame clones only, with some absent. The sample shows some 52,000 clones, about nine tenths of them seen only once. The sequenced sample was peripheral blood. Receptor source: a man aged 65 to 85 with acute or convalescent COVID-19. CDR3s include the opening cysteine and the closing phenylalanine or tryptophan. Each record gives: D gene, clone size, V gene, J gene, CDR3 protein, CDR3 DNA. The D gene is left open where the match is weak. Clone size is given for some rows only: seen once, a few or many times, or a class if the clone is expanded.

d_call: -; clone_size: -; v_call: TRBV2; j_call: TRBJ2-3; cdr3_aa: CASSPVGSGSADTQYF; cdr3_nt: TGTGCCAGCAGTCCAGTGGGGAGCGGTAGCGCAGATACGCAGTATTTT
d_call: TRBD1; clone_size: -; v_call: TRBV5-1; j_call: TRBJ1-5; cdr3_aa: CASSRDRGGQPQHF; cdr3_nt: TGCGCCAGCAGCCGGGACAGGGGCGGTCAGCCCCAGCATTTT
d_call: TRBD2; clone_size: -; v_call: TRBV5-8; j_call: TRBJ2-7; cdr3_aa: CASSLREGHRVEQYF; cdr3_nt: TGTGCCAGCAGCTTACGGGAGGGCCATAGAGTCGAGCAGTACTTC
d_call: TRBD2; clone_size: few; v_call: TRBV3-1/TRBV3-2; j_call: TRBJ2-2; cdr3_aa: CASSPSGGTGELFF; cdr3_nt: TGTGCCAGCAGCCCTAGCGGGGGCACCGGGGAGCTGTTTTTT
d_call: -; clone_size: -; v_call: TRBV6-5; j_call: TRBJ2-1; cdr3_aa: CASRLLGLYNEQFF; cdr3_nt: TGTGCCAGCAGACTTTTGGGGCTGTACAATGAGCAGTTCTTC
d_call: -; clone_size: once; v_call: TRBV6-2/TRBV6-3; j_call: TRBJ1-2; cdr3_aa: CASSPLALRGGNGYTF; cdr3_nt: TGTGCCAGCAGTCCCCTAGCCCTCAGGGGAGGGAATGGCTACACCTTC
d_call: TRBD2; clone_size: -; v_call: TRBV7-6; j_call: TRBJ2-3; cdr3_aa: CASSRSGSGKDTQYF; cdr3_nt: TGTGCCAGCAGCCGTAGCGGGAGTGGCAAAGATACGCAGTATTTT
d_call: -; clone_size: -; v_call: TRBV5-1; j_call: TRBJ2-2; cdr3_aa: CASSLAGGSDTGELFF; cdr3_nt: TGCGCCAGCAGCTTGGCAGGAGGGTCAGACACCGGGGAGCTGTTTTTT
d_call: -; clone_size: once; v_call: TRBV25-1; j_call: TRBJ1-1; cdr3_aa: CASSQGTTEAFF; cdr3_nt: TGTGCCAGCAGTCAGGGTACCACTGAAGCTTTCTTT
d_call: -; clone_size: -; v_call: TRBV29-1; j_call: TRBJ1-2; cdr3_aa: CSVDARKANYGYTF; cdr3_nt: TGCAGCGTTGACGCGCGAAAAGCTAACTATGGCTACACCTTC
d_call: TRBD1; clone_size: -; v_call: TRBV24-1; j_call: TRBJ2-1; cdr3_aa: CATSDFLSTGKFF; cdr3_nt: TGTGCCACCAGTGATTTTCTGTCGACAGGGAAGTTCTTC
d_call: -; clone_size: many; v_call: TRBV5-1; j_call: TRBJ1-1; cdr3_aa: CASSSGSTGGDTEAFF; cdr3_nt: TGCGCCAGCAGCTCGGGATCGACAGGTGGGGACACTGAAGCTTTCTTT
d_call: TRBD1; clone_size: -; v_call: TRBV9; j_call: TRBJ1-5; cdr3_aa: CASSSTGDNQPQHF; cdr3_nt: TGTGCCAGCAGTTCGACAGGGGACAATCAGCCCCAGCATTTT
d_call: -; clone_size: -; v_call: TRBV15; j_call: TRBJ2-1; cdr3_aa: CATSSSNSYNEQFF; cdr3_nt: TGTGCCACCAGCAGTAGTAACTCCTACAATGAGCAGTTCTTC